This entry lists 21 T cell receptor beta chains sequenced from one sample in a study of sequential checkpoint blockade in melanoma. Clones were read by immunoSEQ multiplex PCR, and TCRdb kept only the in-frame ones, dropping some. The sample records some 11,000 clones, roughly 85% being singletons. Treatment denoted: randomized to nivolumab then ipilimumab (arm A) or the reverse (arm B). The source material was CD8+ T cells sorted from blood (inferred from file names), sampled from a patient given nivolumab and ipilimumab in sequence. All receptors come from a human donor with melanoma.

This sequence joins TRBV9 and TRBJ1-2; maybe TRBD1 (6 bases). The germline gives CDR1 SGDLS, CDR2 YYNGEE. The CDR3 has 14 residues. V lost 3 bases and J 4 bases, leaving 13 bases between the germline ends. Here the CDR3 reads CASSASGEIYGYTF. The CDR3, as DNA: TGTGCCAGCAGCGCCTCAGGGGAGATCTATGGCTACACCTTC.

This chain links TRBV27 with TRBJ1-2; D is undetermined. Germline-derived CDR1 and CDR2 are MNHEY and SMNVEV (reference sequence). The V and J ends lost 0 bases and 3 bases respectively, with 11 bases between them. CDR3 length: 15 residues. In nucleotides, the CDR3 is TGTGCCAGCAGTTTATCGGTGAGCTCCTACTATGGCTACACCTTC. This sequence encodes CASSLSVSSYYGYTF.

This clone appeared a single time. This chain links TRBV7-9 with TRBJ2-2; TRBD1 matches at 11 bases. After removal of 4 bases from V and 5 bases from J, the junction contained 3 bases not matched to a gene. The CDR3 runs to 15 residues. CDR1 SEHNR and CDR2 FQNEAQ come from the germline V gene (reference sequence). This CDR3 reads CASSWTGGRTGELFF. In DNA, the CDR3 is TGTGCCAGCAGCTGGACAGGGGGCCGAACCGGGGAGCTGTTTTTT.

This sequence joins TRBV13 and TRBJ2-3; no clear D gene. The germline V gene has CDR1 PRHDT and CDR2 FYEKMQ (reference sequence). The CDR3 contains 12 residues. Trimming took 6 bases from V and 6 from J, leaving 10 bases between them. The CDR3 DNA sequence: TGTGCCAGCAGTAACACCGTCGATACGCAGTATTTT. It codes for CASSNTVDTQYF.

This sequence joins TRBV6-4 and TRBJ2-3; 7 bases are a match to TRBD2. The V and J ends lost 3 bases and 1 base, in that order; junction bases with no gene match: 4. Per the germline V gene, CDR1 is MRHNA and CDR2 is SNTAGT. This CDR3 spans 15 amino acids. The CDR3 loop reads CASSEGSGGTDTQYF. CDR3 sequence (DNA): TGTGCCAGCAGTGAAGGCAGCGGGGGCACAGATACGCAGTATTTT.

The CDR3 loop is CASSTPRGACYNEQFF. For the CDR3, the DNA is TGTGCCAGTAGTACCCCTCGCGGGGCTTGCTACAATGAGCAGTTCTTC. The gene calls are TRBV19 and TRBJ2-1; weak D call: TRBD2 (6 bases). The V and J ends lost 4 bases and 3 bases respectively, with 16 bases between them. Germline CDR1 and CDR2: LNHDA and SQIVND (reference sequence). This CDR3 comprises 16 residues.

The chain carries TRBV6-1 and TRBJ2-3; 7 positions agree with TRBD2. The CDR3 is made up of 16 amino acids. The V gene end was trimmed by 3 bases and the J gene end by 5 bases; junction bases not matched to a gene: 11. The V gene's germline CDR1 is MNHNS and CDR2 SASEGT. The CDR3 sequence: CASSEFSGGGGDTQYF. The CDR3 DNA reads TGTGCCAGCAGTGAGTTCTCGGGAGGAGGAGGAGATACGCAGTATTTT.

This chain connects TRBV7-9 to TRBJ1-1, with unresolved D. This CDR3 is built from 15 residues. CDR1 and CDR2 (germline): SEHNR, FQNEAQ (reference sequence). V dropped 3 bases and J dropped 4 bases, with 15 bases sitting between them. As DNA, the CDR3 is TGTGCCAGCAGCTTGCCCCTCACGGGGAGCACTGAAGCTTTCTTT. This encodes CASSLPLTGSTEAFF.

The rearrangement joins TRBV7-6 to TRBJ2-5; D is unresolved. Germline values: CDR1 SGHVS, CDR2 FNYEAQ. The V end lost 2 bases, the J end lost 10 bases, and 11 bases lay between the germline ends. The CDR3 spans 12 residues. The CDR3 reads CASSLSTRNQYF. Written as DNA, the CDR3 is TGTGCCAGCAGCTTATCTACGAGAAACCAGTACTTC.

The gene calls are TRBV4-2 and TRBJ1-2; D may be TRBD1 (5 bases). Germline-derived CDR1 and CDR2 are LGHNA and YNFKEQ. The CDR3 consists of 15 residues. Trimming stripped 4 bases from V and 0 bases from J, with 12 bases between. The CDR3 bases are TGTGCCAGCAGCCCGACCAGACAGCCTAACTATGGCTACACCTTC. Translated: CASSPTRQPNYGYTF.

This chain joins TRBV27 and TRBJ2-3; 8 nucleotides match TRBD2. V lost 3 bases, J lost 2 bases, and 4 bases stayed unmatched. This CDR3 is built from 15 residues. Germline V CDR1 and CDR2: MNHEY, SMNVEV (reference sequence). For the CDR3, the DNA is TGTGCCAGCAGTTTTTTTAGCGGGACCACAGATACGCAGTATTTT. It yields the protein CASSFFSGTTDTQYF.

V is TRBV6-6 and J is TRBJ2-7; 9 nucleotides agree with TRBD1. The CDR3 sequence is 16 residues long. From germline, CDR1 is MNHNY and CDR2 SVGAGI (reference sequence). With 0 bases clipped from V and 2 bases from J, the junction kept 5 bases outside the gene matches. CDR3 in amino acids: CASSYSGTGNTYEQYF. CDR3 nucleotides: TGTGCCAGCAGTTACTCGGGGACAGGGAACACCTACGAGCAGTACTTC.

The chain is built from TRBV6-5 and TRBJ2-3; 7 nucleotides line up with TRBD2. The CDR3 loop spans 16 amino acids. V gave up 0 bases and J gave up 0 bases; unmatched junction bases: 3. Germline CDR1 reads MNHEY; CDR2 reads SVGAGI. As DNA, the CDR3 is TGTGCCAGCAGTTACTCTTTTAGCGGGAGCACAGATACGCAGTATTTT. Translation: CASSYSFSGSTDTQYF.

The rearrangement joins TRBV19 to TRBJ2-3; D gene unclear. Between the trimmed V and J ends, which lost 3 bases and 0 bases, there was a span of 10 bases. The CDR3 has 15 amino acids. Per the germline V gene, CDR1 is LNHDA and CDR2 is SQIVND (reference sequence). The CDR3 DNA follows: TGTGCCAGTAGTATTTTAGCAGCTAGCACAGATACGCAGTATTTT. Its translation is CASSILAASTDTQYF.

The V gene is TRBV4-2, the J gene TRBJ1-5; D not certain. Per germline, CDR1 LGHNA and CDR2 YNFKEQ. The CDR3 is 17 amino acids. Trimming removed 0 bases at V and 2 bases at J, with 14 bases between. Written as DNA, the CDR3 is TGTGCCAGCAGCCAAGATTGGGGAGTAGTCGGCAATCAGCCCCAGCATTTT. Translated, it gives CASSQDWGVVGNQPQHF.

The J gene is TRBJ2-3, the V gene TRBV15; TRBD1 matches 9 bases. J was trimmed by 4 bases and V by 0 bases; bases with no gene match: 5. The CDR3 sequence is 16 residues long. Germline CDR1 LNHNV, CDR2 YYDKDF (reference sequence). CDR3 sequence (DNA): TGTGCCACCAGCAGAGATCCGGGACAGGGATCAGATACGCAGTATTTT. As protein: CATSRDPGQGSDTQYF.

The CDR3, as DNA: TGTGCCAGCAGCCCCGGACTAGCGGGGCACCAAGAGACCCAGTACTTC. The encoded protein is CASSPGLAGHQETQYF. The genes are TRBV7-9 and TRBJ2-5; 12 bases fit TRBD2. CDR1 SEHNR and CDR2 FQNEAQ come from the germline V gene (reference sequence). This CDR3 is 16 amino acids long. After removal of 5 bases from V and 0 bases from J, the junction contained 4 bases not matched to a gene.

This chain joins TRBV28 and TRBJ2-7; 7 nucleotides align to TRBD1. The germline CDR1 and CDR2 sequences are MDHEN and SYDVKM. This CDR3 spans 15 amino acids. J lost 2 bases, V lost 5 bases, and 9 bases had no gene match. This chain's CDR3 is CASSEILTGTYEQYF. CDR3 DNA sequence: TGTGCCAGCAGTGAGATTCTGACAGGGACCTACGAGCAGTACTTC.

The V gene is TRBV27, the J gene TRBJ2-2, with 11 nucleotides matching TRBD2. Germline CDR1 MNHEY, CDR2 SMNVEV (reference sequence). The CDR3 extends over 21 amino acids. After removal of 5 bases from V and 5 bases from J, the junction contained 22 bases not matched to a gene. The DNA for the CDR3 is TGTGCCAGCAGTCCCTGTCCCCTTACGGTTAGCGGGGGGGCGTGTACCGGGGAGCTGTTTTTT. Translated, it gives CASSPCPLTVSGGACTGELFF.

The CDR3 here is CASSQDSWAGGYEQYF. In nucleotides, the CDR3 is TGTGCCAGCAGCCAAGATTCGTGGGCAGGGGGCTACGAGCAGTACTTC. This chain connects TRBV27 to TRBJ2-7; 7 bases are a match to TRBD1. CDR1 MNHEY and CDR2 SMNVEV come from the germline V gene (reference sequence). The length of the CDR3 is 16 residues. With V trimmed by 6 bases and J by 3 bases, 14 bases remained unmatched.

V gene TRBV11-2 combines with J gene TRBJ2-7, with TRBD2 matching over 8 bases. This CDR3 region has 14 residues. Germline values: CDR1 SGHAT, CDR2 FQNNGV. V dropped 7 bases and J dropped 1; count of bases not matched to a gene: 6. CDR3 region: CASKIAGLSYEQYF. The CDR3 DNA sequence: TGTGCCAGCAAAATAGCGGGACTTTCCTACGAGCAGTACTTC. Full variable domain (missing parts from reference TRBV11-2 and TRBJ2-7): EAGVAQSPRYKIIEKRQSVAFWCNPISGHATLYWYQQILGQGPKLLIQFQNNGVVDDSQLPKDRFSAERLKGVDSTLKIQPAKLEDSAVYLCASKIAGLSYEQYFGPGTRLTVT.